Below are 27 T cell receptor beta chains sequenced from a single sample in a study of blood T cell repertoires in COVID-19. Clones were sequenced by immunoSEQ multiplex PCR, and TCRdb holds only the in-frame ones, with some missing. The sample includes some 200,000 clones, around nine tenths of them seen just once. Sequenced: peripheral blood. The receptors come from a woman in her late teens or twenties who had recovered from COVID-19.

This clone showed up just once. The rearrangement links TRBV7-2 to TRBJ2-3; 9 bases match TRBD2. CDR1 and CDR2 (germline): SGHTA, FQGNSA. J lost 6 bases, V lost 4 bases, and 8 bases had no gene match. CDR3 length: 15 residues. The CDR3 DNA sequence: TGTGCCAGCAGCTCCCGTAGCGGGAGTCGGGATACGCAGTATTTT. Its protein is CASSSRSGSRDTQYF.

This clone was counted between two and nine times. The chain is built from TRBV6-1 and TRBJ2-7, with a weak D call TRBD2 (7 bases). V was cut by 5 bases and J by 1 base, with 18 bases left in between. Germline CDR1 and CDR2: MNHNS and SASEGT. The CDR3 runs 16 residues. The CDR3 nucleotides read TGTGCCAGCAGTCAAGAAGGGGGGGTGGCTTCCTACGAGCAGTACTTC. It is translated as CASSQEGGVASYEQYF.

The chain carries TRBV7-9 and TRBJ2-1, with TRBD2 matching over 8 bases. Germline lookup yields CDR1 SEHNR and CDR2 FQNEAQ (reference sequence). CDR3 length equals 16 residues. Germline trimming cut 4 bases from V and 5 bases from J; bases unmatched to any gene: 10. The CDR3 DNA is TGTGCCAGCAGCTCACCGGGACTAGGGATAAACAATGAGCAGTTCTTC. Translated, it gives CASSSPGLGINNEQFF.

The chain joins TRBV11-2 to TRBJ2-7; 11 positions match TRBD1. Germline values: CDR1 SGHAT, CDR2 FQNNGV. The V gene end was trimmed by 0 bases and the J gene end by 4 bases; junction bases not matched to a gene: 2. The CDR3 consists of 15 residues. CDR3 nucleotides: TGTGCCAGCAGCTTAGATCGGGACAGGGGGTACGAGCAGTACTTC. Translation gives CASSLDRDRGYEQYF.

This clone was counted once. This chain connects TRBV19 to TRBJ2-1; 9 nucleotides line up with TRBD2. The CDR3 has 15 amino acids. Germline loops: CDR1 LNHDA, CDR2 SQIVND (reference sequence). V shed 3 bases and J 6 bases; nucleotides not matched to a gene: 6. Here the CDR3 DNA reads TGTGCCAGTAGTATTCGAGCGGGAGGAGTCAATGAGCAGTTCTTC. Translated, it gives CASSIRAGGVNEQFF.

This chain connects TRBV6-6 to TRBJ2-7; possible D gene TRBD1, 6 bases. CDR1 and CDR2 (germline): MNHNY, SVGAGI (reference sequence). Trimming removed 10 bases at V and 3 bases at J, with 19 bases between. CDR3 length equals 14 residues. DNA of the CDR3: TGTGCCACCGACGTTGGGGGCGAGTTCTACGAGCAGTACTTC. Protein product: CATDVGGEFYEQYF.

The CDR3 protein is CASSRSSTDTQYF. Written as DNA, the CDR3 is TGTGCCAGTAGTCGTTCTAGCACAGATACGCAGTATTTT. This chain links TRBV19 with TRBJ2-3; D is unresolved. Germline CDR1 is LNHDA and CDR2 is SQIVND (reference sequence). V was trimmed by 5 bases and J by 0 bases, leaving 6 bases between them. There are 13 residues in the CDR3. The full variable domain, with the rest looked up from reference TRBV19 and TRBJ2-3, is DGGITQSPKYLFRKEGQNVTLSCEQNLNHDAMYWYRQDPGQGLRLIYYSQIVNDFQKGDIAEGYSVSREKKESFPLTVTSAQKNPTAFYLCASSRSSTDTQYFGPGTRLTVL.

V gene TRBV27 combines with J gene TRBJ1-1, with a tentative D call TRBD1 (6 bases). In germline, CDR1 is MNHEY, CDR2 SMNVEV (reference sequence). This CDR3 contains 14 residues. Trimming stripped 5 bases from V and 4 bases from J, with 14 bases between. The CDR3 coding sequence is TGTGCCAGCAGTGCGACAGGCTTCGGCACTGAAGCTTTCTTT. Translation: CASSATGFGTEAFF.

This rearrangement joins TRBV3-1 (or the pseudogene TRBV3-2) to TRBJ2-3; 8 bases line up with TRBD2. Germline V gene data show CDR1 as LGHDT and CDR2 as YNNKEL (reference sequence). The CDR3 extends over 16 amino acids. The ends lost 6 bases at V and 4 bases at J; junction bases unmatched: 12. The chain's CDR3 is CASSRGHSGGADTQYF. In DNA, the CDR3 is TGTGCCAGCAGTCGGGGTCACAGCGGGGGAGCAGATACGCAGTATTTT.

J is TRBJ2-3 and V is TRBV6-1; D possibly corresponds to TRBD1 (6 bases). V was cut by 2 bases and J by 3 bases, with 12 bases left in between. There are 15 residues in the CDR3. CDR1 and CDR2 from the germline V gene are MNHNS and SASEGT. CDR3 loop: CASSEPTRGTDTQYF. The CDR3 DNA sequence: TGTGCCAGCAGTGAACCTACAAGGGGGACAGATACGCAGTATTTT.

This chain connects TRBV18 to TRBJ2-1; no firm D call. From germline, CDR1 is KGHSH and CDR2 LQKENI. CDR3 length: 11 residues. V shed 5 bases and J shed 5 bases, with 4 bases lying between them. The CDR3 nucleotides are TGTGCCAGCTCATCGGACAATGAGCAGTTCTTC. It is translated as CASSSDNEQFF. Looking up the rest from reference TRBV18 and TRBJ2-1 gives the full variable domain: NAGVMQNPRHLVRRRGQEARLRCSPMKGHSHVYWYRQLPEEGLKFMVYLQKENIIDESGMPKERFSAEFPKEGPSILRIQQVVRGDSAAYFCASSSDNEQFFGPGTRLTVL.

The rearrangement joins TRBV12-5 to TRBJ2-3, with TRBD2 matching over 9 bases. Germline trimming cut 3 bases from V and 3 bases from J; bases unmatched to any gene: 10. CDR1 LGHNT and CDR2 FRNRAP come from the germline V gene. The CDR3 length is 17 residues. This CDR3 is CASGLALAGGGTDTQYF. The CDR3 nucleotides are TGTGCTAGTGGTTTAGCACTAGCGGGCGGCGGAACAGATACGCAGTATTTT.

With respect to this clone: Different DNA sequences within this sample yield the same CDR3. The gene calls are TRBV6-5 and TRBJ1-1, with TRBD1 matching 8 bases. This CDR3 comprises 15 residues. Germline V gene sequence: CDR1 MNHEY, CDR2 SVGAGI. V lost 0 bases and J lost 2; bases outside the gene matches: 2. CDR3 DNA sequence: TGTGCCAGCAGTTACTCTGGACAGGGCAACACTGAAGCTTTCTTT. Translating gives CASSYSGQGNTEAFF.

V and J are TRBV7-6 and TRBJ1-2; 10 bases are shared with TRBD1. Germline lookup yields CDR1 SGHVS and CDR2 FNYEAQ. The CDR3 has 15 amino acids. The V segment lost 5 bases and the J segment 3 bases; nucleotides outside the gene matches: 6. The CDR3 DNA sequence: TGTGCCAGCAGCCCCTTCGGGACAGGGGACTATGGCTACACCTTC. Translating it yields CASSPFGTGDYGYTF.

DNA for the CDR3: TGTGCCAGCAGACCTACAGGGTATGGCTACACCTTC. Protein sequence: CASRPTGYGYTF. This rearrangement joins TRBV6-5 to TRBJ1-2, with a possible D match to TRBD1 (6 bases). V lost 6 bases and J lost 5, with 10 bases in between. This CDR3 is 12 amino acids long. CDR1 and CDR2 from the germline V gene are MNHEY and SVGAGI.

This chain uses TRBV7-6 with TRBJ1-3; no clear D gene. Germline assignment: CDR1 SGHVS and CDR2 FNYEAQ. V was clipped by 1 base and J by 4 bases, with 11 bases between them. CDR3 size: 15 residues. The CDR3 region has the DNA TGTGCCAGCAGCTTAGTTACTACCGCCGGAAACACCATATATTTT. It translates to CASSLVTTAGNTIYF.

The chain links TRBV5-5 to TRBJ1-2; D gene uncertain. The V and J ends lost 4 bases and 6 bases respectively, with 25 bases between them. Per the germline V gene, CDR1 is SGHKS and CDR2 is YYEKEE (reference sequence). This CDR3 spans 17 amino acids. The CDR3 region has the DNA TGTGCCAGCAGCCCCTTTGCTGGCAGGCTCACGGGAGATGGCTACACCTTC. This translates into CASSPFAGRLTGDGYTF.

With respect to this clone: Other DNA variants within this sample encode the same CDR3. J is TRBJ2-7 and V is TRBV29-1, with D possibly being TRBD1 (5 bases). The V end lost 4 bases, the J end lost 1 base, and 8 bases lay between the germline ends. Germline V gene data show CDR1 as SQVTM and CDR2 as ANQGSEA. This CDR3 has 12 residues. This CDR3 is CSVGDSSYEQYF. In DNA form, the CDR3 reads TGCAGCGTTGGCGACAGTTCCTACGAGCAGTACTTC.

This clone was detected only a few times. J is TRBJ2-1 and V is TRBV7-2; D ambiguous. Germline lookup yields CDR1 SGHTA and CDR2 FQGNSA. Trimming shortened V by 3 bases and J by 2 bases, and 8 bases separated the two germline ends. There are 14 residues in the CDR3. The DNA for the CDR3 is TGTGCCAGCAGCTTTAGACTGGCCTACAATGAGCAGTTCTTC. Amino acids: CASSFRLAYNEQFF.

This sequence joins TRBV4-2 and TRBJ2-2; D is uncertain. Per the germline V gene, CDR1 is LGHNA and CDR2 is YNFKEQ. Trimming left V 0 bases short and J 3 bases short, with 11 bases between. This CDR3 is 16 amino acids long. The CDR3: CASSQEGSRDTGELFF. The CDR3 nucleotides are TGTGCCAGCAGCCAAGAGGGCAGTCGTGACACCGGGGAGCTGTTTTTT.

Comment on this clone: Other DNA variants within this sample encode the same CDR3. The V gene is TRBV18, the J gene TRBJ1-1; 8 bases line up with TRBD1. The J segment lost 5 bases and the V segment lost 3 bases, leaving 5 bases of the junction unmatched. Germline CDR1 and CDR2: KGHSH and LQKENI. The CDR3 is 14 residues long. CDR3 sequence: CASSPGQGGTEAFF. The CDR3 DNA is TGTGCCAGCTCACCCGGACAGGGAGGGACTGAAGCTTTCTTT.

This clone was seen just once. This chain joins TRBV7-9 and TRBJ2-1, with 11 bases lining up with TRBD2. The CDR3 is made up of 15 amino acids. The V segment lost 5 bases and the J segment 5 bases; nucleotides outside the gene matches: 5. CDR1 is SEHNR and CDR2 is FQNEAQ in the germline V gene (reference sequence). The CDR3 DNA sequence: TGTGCCAGCAGCCCGGGGACTAGCGGAAACAATGAGCAGTTCTTC. This encodes CASSPGTSGNNEQFF.

This clone showed up just once. V usage is TRBV27 and J usage is TRBJ2-7; TRBD1 agrees at 10 bases. The CDR3 is 18 amino acids. Unmatched junction bases numbered 19, after V lost 5 bases and J lost 6 bases. Germline loops: CDR1 MNHEY, CDR2 SMNVEV (reference sequence). Here the CDR3 DNA reads TGTGCCAGCAGTAAGACACAGACGTGGACAGGGGGAAACGGCGAGCAGTACTTC. This encodes CASSKTQTWTGGNGEQYF.

The V gene is TRBV30, the J gene TRBJ2-2, with a possible D match to TRBD2 (5 bases). V was pared by 6 bases and J by 1 base, with 15 bases between. This CDR3 is 15 amino acids long. Germline CDR1 reads GTSNPN; CDR2 reads SVGIG (reference sequence). CDR3 nucleotide sequence: TGTGCCTGCCGGCTTGGACTGCTGAACACCGGGGAGCTGTTTTTT. Its translation is CACRLGLLNTGELFF.

The V call is TRBV6-1, the J call TRBJ2-7; a weak D match, TRBD1 (6 bases). The germline CDR1 and CDR2 sequences are MNHNS and SASEGT. The CDR3 is 12 amino acids. V dropped 3 bases and J dropped 6 bases, with 9 bases sitting between them. CDR3 sequence: CASSDRGSEQYF. In nucleotides, the CDR3 is TGTGCCAGCAGTGATAGGGGGTCCGAGCAGTACTTC.

The rearrangement joins TRBV24-1 to TRBJ2-4; 7 bases align to TRBD2. Germline loops: CDR1 KGHDR, CDR2 SFDVKD. The CDR3 extends over 13 amino acids. V trimming: 10 bases; J trimming: 1 base; junction bases outside the gene matches: 3. CDR3 amino acids: CATEGGAKNIQYF. The CDR3 nucleotides are TGTGCCACTGAGGGAGGGGCCAAAAACATTCAGTACTTC.

The chain links TRBV9 to TRBJ1-4, with 9 bases lining up with TRBD1. The junction had 9 bases not matched to a gene; V was cut back by 3 bases and J by 6 bases. This CDR3 has 16 amino acids. Germline V gene sequence: CDR1 SGDLS, CDR2 YYNGEE. The DNA for the CDR3 is TGTGCCAGCAGCGCCCCGCGGACAGGGGTGGATGAAAAACTGTTTTTT. This encodes CASSAPRTGVDEKLFF. Variable domain in full (rest from reference TRBV9 and TRBJ1-4): DSGVTQTPKHLITATGQRVTLRCSPRSGDLSVYWYQQSLDQGLQFLIQYYNGEERAKGNILERFSAQQFPDLHSELNLSSLELGDSALYFCASSAPRTGVDEKLFFGSGTQLSVL.